This record looks at one T cell receptor beta chain sequence and its context. Its specificity is not known. This sample was taken from a study of early T cells in non-severe SARS-CoV-2 infection. Looking at the study overall: Sequencing of bulk RNA from unsorted whole blood was done, without chain pairing.

The TCR library protocol was used to attach unique molecular identifiers. These identifiers were attached to individual cDNA molecules. TCRdb used MiXCR to reprocess the 5' RACE reads, holding one entry per CDR3 protein. This table holds about 76,000 distinct CDR3 sequences, roughly 15% found once. Study observations and caveats: VDJdb matching favored anti-spike CD8 responses, missing private and CD4 specificities.

Germline V CDR1 and CDR2: MNHEY, SVGEGT. This CDR3 is 14 amino acids long. Trimming removed 4 bases from V and 5 bases from J; junction bases left unmatched: 4. The receptor comes from an adult who was a healthcare worker with PCR-confirmed SARS-CoV-2 infection or an uninfected control (not recorded which). The chain links TRBV6-2 or TRBV6-3 to TRBJ1-5; TRBD1 aligns across 8 bases. The sequenced sample consisted of whole blood. The CDR3 sequence: CASSSDRVDQPQHF. CDR3 in DNA: TGTGCCAGCAGTTCGGACAGGGTGGATCAGCCCCAGCATTTT.